Shown below are 17 T cell receptor beta chains from a single sample sequenced in a study of T cells in severe cutaneous drug reactions. TCR subtype-specific primers in iRepertoire multiplex PCR prepared libraries for bulk and single-cell sequencing. TCRdb reprocessed the multiplex PCR reads and keeps a single row for each CDR3 protein, giving no DNA. Recorded here are about 7,500 distinct CDR3 sequences; the top ten clones represent roughly a quarter. The donors had carbamazepine-induced Stevens-Johnson syndrome or toxic epidermal necrolysis. The source material was cells from a skin blister. The receptors stem from a human donor with a severe cutaneous adverse drug reaction.

The chain employs TRBV7-9 and TRBJ1-6; the TRBD1 assignment by TCRdb is unverifiable without DNA. Germline assignment: CDR1 SEHNR and CDR2 FQNEAQ (reference sequence). The CDR3 consists of 14 residues. CDR3 region: CASSFGQGNSPLHF.

The V gene is TRBV6-5, the J gene TRBJ2-6. Per the germline V gene, CDR1 is MNHEY and CDR2 is SVGAGI. This CDR3 spans 15 amino acids. The CDR3 loop is CASRFTVSGANVLTF.

The chain uses TRBV6-5 and TRBJ2-5; TCRdb calls TRBD2, which cannot be checked without DNA. This CDR3 is built from 16 residues. Germline V gives CDR1 MNHEY, CDR2 SVGAGI. The CDR3 loop is CASSSVAGTSAETQYF.

The rearrangement joins TRBV20-1 to TRBJ1-1; TCRdb reports TRBD1, a call that lacks DNA to check it against. Looked up from germline, CDR1 is DFQATT and CDR2 is SNEGSKA (reference sequence). The CDR3 contains 13 residues. CDR3 in amino acids: CSAGGGSGTEAFF.

This chain uses TRBV29-1 with TRBJ1-1. The V gene's germline CDR1 is SQVTM and CDR2 ANQGSEA. There are 12 residues in the CDR3. CDR3 amino acids: CSVSLLGTEAFF.

The chain carries TRBV29-1 and TRBJ1-1; the TRBD1 assignment by TCRdb is unverifiable without DNA. Germline V gene sequence: CDR1 SQVTM, CDR2 ANQGSEA. The CDR3 runs to 13 residues. The CDR3 spells CSVRWGSNTEAFF.

V and J are TRBV30 and TRBJ2-3; TCRdb returns TRBD1, unconfirmable since there is no DNA. The CDR3 is made up of 16 amino acids. In germline, CDR1 is GTSNPN, CDR2 SVGIG (reference sequence). CDR3: CAWRGPVGPSTDTQYF.

The J gene is TRBJ2-1, the V gene TRBV12-3 or TRBV12-4; absent DNA, TCRdb's TRBD2 call cannot be checked. CDR3 size: 17 residues. CDR3: CASSPIEGTTVRYEQFF.

V and J are TRBV28 and TRBJ2-1; TCRdb names TRBD2, which stays unverified in the absence of DNA. The CDR3 has 19 residues. CDR1 is MDHEN, CDR2 SYDVKM, per germline. The chain's CDR3 is CASSFPASGRESSYNEQFF.

Its frequency marks this clonotype as medium-sized. V gene TRBV28 combines with J gene TRBJ2-4; the TRBD1 assignment by TCRdb is unverifiable without DNA. CDR1 is MDHEN and CDR2 is SYDVKM in the germline V gene. The length of the CDR3 is 15 residues. The CDR3 is CASSLPLGGGDIQYF. Filled out from reference TRBV28 and TRBJ2-4, the complete variable domain reads DVKVTQSSRYLVKRTGEKVFLECVQDMDHENMFWYRQDPGLGLRLIYFSYDVKMKEKGDIPEGYSVSREKKERFSLILESASTNQTSMYLCASSLPLGGGDIQYFGAGTRLSVL.

The V call is TRBV20-1, the J call TRBJ2-7; the D gene TCRdb calls, TRBD2, cannot be checked with no DNA. CDR3 length: 13 residues. Germline V gives CDR1 DFQATT, CDR2 SNEGSKA (reference sequence). CDR3: CSARRDPSYEQYF.

The genes are TRBV6-2 or TRBV6-3 and TRBJ2-5; TCRdb names TRBD2, which stays unverified in the absence of DNA. Germline assignment: CDR1 MNHEY and CDR2 SVGEGT. CDR3 length: 17 amino acids. CDR3 protein: CASSPSLAQAYQETQYF.

The chain links TRBV12-3 or TRBV12-4 to TRBJ2-2. This CDR3 is 12 amino acids long. The CDR3 loop is CASNSGSGELFF.

This clonotype is deemed medium-sized by its frequency. J is TRBJ1-1 and V is TRBV6-2 or TRBV6-3; TCRdb reports TRBD1, a call that lacks DNA to check it against. In germline, CDR1 is MNHEY, CDR2 SVGEGT. This CDR3 contains 16 residues. CDR3 sequence reads: CASSYPLGQGTTEAFF.

This rearrangement joins TRBV20-1 to TRBJ2-1; TCRdb proposes TRBD2, but this gene call is untestable without DNA. Germline V gene lookup returns CDR1 DFQATT and CDR2 SNEGSKA (reference sequence). The CDR3 is 14 amino acids. The CDR3 sequence is CSARDKTRVDEQFF.

The chain links TRBV20-1 to TRBJ2-6; TCRdb lists TRBD2, though no DNA is available to test this call. This CDR3 is 18 amino acids long. In germline, CDR1 is DFQATT, CDR2 SNEGSKA (reference sequence). The CDR3 loop is CSARLAFPSFSGANVLTF.

V gene TRBV18 combines with J gene TRBJ1-6; without DNA, the TCRdb call of TRBD1 cannot be checked. This CDR3 comprises 15 residues. The V gene's germline CDR1 is KGHSH and CDR2 LQKENI. This chain's CDR3 is CASSLPGSQDSPLHF.